These 23 T cell receptor beta chains originate from one sample sequenced in a study of cytomegalovirus exposure and HLA in healthy donors. PCR was performed using 60 Vbeta and 13 Jbeta primers. Sequenced by immunoSEQ multiplex PCR; TCRdb stores in-frame clones only, minus some. This sample carries about 130,000 clones, approximately 84% of them seen once, and the ten largest clones take around 3%. The specimen sequenced was PBMCs. The source of these receptors is a boy aged 2 to 10 in good health and CMV-seronegative.

The sample holds one count of this clone. This chain links TRBV29-1 with TRBJ1-1; D gene unclear. Germline V gives CDR1 SQVTM, CDR2 ANQGSEA. The CDR3 spans 11 residues. Here the CDR3 DNA reads TGCACTGTGGGTGAGGGCACTGAAGCTTTCTTT. Its protein is CTVGEGTEAFF.

This sequence joins TRBV11-3 and TRBJ2-5; 7 positions agree with TRBD1. Germline V gene lookup returns CDR1 SGHNT and CDR2 YENEEA. J was trimmed by 2 bases and V by 3 bases; bases with no gene match: 9. CDR3 length: 16 amino acids. The CDR3, as DNA: TGTGCCAGCAGCTTGGGCCAGGGACAGCAACAAGAGACCCAGTACTTC. This encodes CASSLGQGQQQETQYF. The full variable domain, with the rest looked up from reference TRBV11-3 and TRBJ2-5, is EAGVVQSPRYKIIEKKQPVAFWCNPISGHNTLYWYLQNLGQGPELLIRYENEEAVDDSQLPKDRFSAERLKGVDSTLKIQPAELGDSAVYLCASSLGQGQQQETQYFGPGTRLLVL.

The chain is built from TRBV6-1 and TRBJ1-2, with D uncertain. Germline V gene lookup returns CDR1 MNHNS and CDR2 SASEGT. This CDR3 contains 12 residues. Trimming removed 4 bases at V and 4 bases at J, with 7 bases between. This CDR3 reads CASSVVGYGYTF. In nucleotides, the CDR3 is TGTGCCAGCAGTGTGGTCGGCTATGGCTACACCTTC.

The chain uses TRBV2 and TRBJ1-1; D perhaps matches TRBD1 (6 bases). The V gene lost 8 bases and the J gene lost 4 bases, with 11 bases spanning the gap. Germline-derived CDR1 and CDR2 are SNHLY and FYNNEI. This CDR3 is built from 12 residues. The CDR3 DNA sequence: TGTGCCAGCGCTACAGGGTTCACTGAAGCTTTCTTT. It yields the protein CASATGFTEAFF.

This clone occurred a few times. At one of its ends the junction is not consistent with the germline gene, which may arise from a read error. The V and J genes are TRBV7-9 and TRBJ1-2, with unresolved D. The CDR3 sequence is 17 residues long. Germline V gene sequence: CDR1 SEHNR, CDR2 FQNEAQ (reference sequence). The CDR3 region has the DNA TGTTCCAGCAGCTCTCCCCGGCTCGGGAACCTTAACTATGGCTACACCTTC. Its protein is CSSSSPRLGNLNYGYTF.

V is TRBV29-1 and J is TRBJ1-1, with D hard to call. The CDR3 is 12 amino acids. The ends were cut back, 5 bases at V and 0 bases at J, with 7 bases in the middle. Germline values: CDR1 SQVTM, CDR2 ANQGSEA. The CDR3 sequence is CSVIAVNTEAFF. CDR3 bases: TGCAGCGTTATTGCAGTGAACACTGAAGCTTTCTTT.

The V gene is TRBV2, the J gene TRBJ1-2; maybe TRBD1 (5 bases). Germline assignment: CDR1 SNHLY and CDR2 FYNNEI. V dropped 0 bases and J dropped 4 bases, with 9 bases sitting between them. CDR3 length: 14 amino acids. CDR3 sequence reads: CASSEARQGYGYTF. CDR3 DNA: TGTGCCAGCAGTGAAGCAAGGCAGGGCTATGGCTACACCTTC.

This clone was seen only once. The chain employs TRBV9 and TRBJ1-1; perhaps TRBD1 as D (6 bases). The V and J ends lost 0 bases and 1 base respectively, with 7 bases between them. The CDR3 contains 14 residues. Looked up from germline, CDR1 is SGDLS and CDR2 is YYNGEE. CDR3 protein: CASSVAGENTEAFF. The DNA of the CDR3 is TGTGCCAGCAGCGTAGCAGGGGAGAACACTGAAGCTTTCTTT.

The genes are TRBV18 and TRBJ1-6; D is uncertain. With 3 bases removed from V and 0 bases from J, the gap between germline ends came to 12 bases. The CDR3 is made up of 17 amino acids. CDR1 KGHSH and CDR2 LQKENI come from the germline V gene. CDR3 amino acids: CASSPTSTSSYNSPLHF. The DNA for the CDR3 is TGTGCCAGCTCACCTACTTCTACGAGCTCCTATAATTCACCCCTCCACTTT.

The V and J genes are TRBV9 and TRBJ1-6, with no clear D. CDR1 SGDLS and CDR2 YYNGEE come from the germline V gene. The CDR3 consists of 15 residues. Trimming stripped 0 bases from V and 9 bases from J, with 13 bases between. In nucleotides, the CDR3 is TGTGCCAGCAGCGTAGGTGGTGACACCTTTTCACCCCTCCACTTT. Its translation is CASSVGGDTFSPLHF.

V usage is TRBV13 and J usage is TRBJ2-5, with 10 bases fitting TRBD1. Germline lookup yields CDR1 PRHDT and CDR2 FYEKMQ (reference sequence). After removal of 5 bases from V and 4 bases from J, the junction contained 7 bases not matched to a gene. The CDR3 spans 15 residues. DNA of the CDR3: TGTGCCAGCAGCCCCCAGGGACAGGGGCGAGAGACCCAGTACTTC. Translated: CASSPQGQGRETQYF. Looking up the rest from reference TRBV13 and TRBJ2-5 gives the full variable domain: AAGVIQSPRHLIKEKRETATLKCYPIPRHDTVYWYQQGPGQDPQFLISFYEKMQSDKGSIPDRFSAQQFSDYHSELNMSSLELGDSALYFCASSPQGQGRETQYFGPGTRLLVL.

The CDR3 protein is CASSYELAADTQYF. The DNA for the CDR3 is TGTGCCAGCAGCTATGAATTAGCGGCGGATACGCAGTATTTT. The rearrangement links TRBV7-2 to TRBJ2-3, with a possible D match to TRBD2 (6 bases). The germline CDR1 and CDR2 sequences are SGHTA and FQGNSA. The CDR3 sequence is 14 residues long. Deletions cut 4 bases from V and 6 bases from J, with 14 bases between.

This clone appeared a few times. The chain couples TRBV19 to TRBJ2-1; TRBD1 matches at 7 bases. V lost 8 bases, J lost 8 bases, and 12 bases stayed unmatched. The CDR3 consists of 14 residues. Germline V gives CDR1 LNHDA, CDR2 SQIVND (reference sequence). CDR3 DNA: TGTGCCAGTGGCCGACAGGGAATAACCGATGAGCAGTTCTTC. Translating gives CASGRQGITDEQFF. Using reference TRBV19 and TRBJ2-1 for the parts outside the CDR3, the full variable domain is DGGITQSPKYLFRKEGQNVTLSCEQNLNHDAMYWYRQDPGQGLRLIYYSQIVNDFQKGDIAEGYSVSREKKESFPLTVTSAQKNPTAFYLCASGRQGITDEQFFGPGTRLTVL.

This sequence joins TRBV5-6 and TRBJ1-5; tentatively, D is TRBD1 (5 bases). The germline CDR1 and CDR2 sequences are SGHDT and YYEEEE. V was pared by 4 bases and J by 9 bases, with 20 bases between. CDR3 length: 15 amino acids. This CDR3 reads CASSISQAPRTPQHF. CDR3 nucleotides: TGTGCCAGCAGCATCTCACAGGCGCCCCGGACGCCCCAGCATTTT.

The chain employs TRBV9 and TRBJ2-4, with 10 bases aligning to TRBD2. The germline gives CDR1 SGDLS, CDR2 YYNGEE. With 3 bases clipped from V and 0 bases from J, the junction kept 6 bases outside the gene matches. The CDR3 totals 17 residues. CDR3 nucleotide sequence: TGTGCCAGCAGCGAGACAGCGGGGGGGCTAGCCAAAAACATTCAGTACTTC. Its protein product is CASSETAGGLAKNIQYF.

The V gene is TRBV15, the J gene TRBJ1-1; no clear D gene. Germline CDR1 LNHNV, CDR2 YYDKDF (reference sequence). V was clipped by 4 bases and J by 7 bases, with 13 bases between them. The CDR3 has 13 residues. The CDR3 DNA follows: TGTGCCACCAGCACAGACACCTACTGTGAAGCTTTCTTT. This translates into CATSTDTYCEAFF.

The chain carries TRBV15 and TRBJ2-6; perhaps TRBD1 as D (6 bases). V lost 8 bases and J 0 bases, leaving 11 bases between the germline ends. This CDR3 has 15 amino acids. Germline V gene lookup returns CDR1 LNHNV and CDR2 YYDKDF (reference sequence). CDR3 sequence: CATSQGSSGANVLTF. As DNA, the CDR3 is TGTGCCACCTCCCAGGGGAGCTCTGGGGCCAACGTCCTGACTTTC.

A remark on this clone: The junction shows a germline mismatch at one end, possibly a read error. V usage is TRBV7-9 and J usage is TRBJ2-1; perhaps TRBD2 as D (5 bases). Germline assignment: CDR1 SEHNR and CDR2 FQNEAQ (reference sequence). The CDR3 totals 17 residues. The DNA of the CDR3 is TGTTCCAGCAGCTCTGGGCGAGGGAGCGCGAATTTCAATGAGCAGTTCTTC. Translating it yields CSSSSGRGSANFNEQFF.

The chain carries TRBV5-4 and TRBJ2-1; 11 nucleotides match TRBD2. With V trimmed by 0 bases and J by 9 bases, 14 bases remained unmatched. Germline lookup yields CDR1 SGHNT and CDR2 YYREEE (reference sequence). The CDR3 is 18 amino acids. The CDR3, as DNA: TGTGCCAGCAGCTTGGGGGGTGGGGGCAGGCTAGCGGGAGGTGAGCAGTTCTTC. This translates into CASSLGGGGRLAGGEQFF.

The chain recombines TRBV4-1 with TRBJ2-1, with 14 bases fitting TRBD2. The germline V gene encodes CDR1 MGHRA and CDR2 YSYEKL. V lost 0 bases, J lost 4 bases, and 11 bases stayed unmatched. The CDR3 spans 20 residues. The CDR3, as DNA: TGCGCCAGCAGCCAAGAGAGGACTAGCGGGAGGACGAGCTTGTACAATGAGCAGTTCTTC. Amino acid sequence: CASSQERTSGRTSLYNEQFF.

The chain carries TRBV12-2 and TRBJ1-1. TRBV12-2 is noted as a pseudogene. The CDR3 contains 13 residues. CDR3 sequence (DNA): TGTGCAAGTCGCTCCGGGGGGAACACTGAAGCTTTCTTT. Protein sequence: CASRSGGNTEAFF.

The chain uses TRBV7-8 and TRBJ2-1; TRBD2 agrees at 11 bases. V dropped 5 bases and J dropped 6; count of bases not matched to a gene: 6. The CDR3 totals 15 residues. CDR1 and CDR2 (germline): SGHVS, FQNEAQ. As DNA, the CDR3 is TGTGCCAGCAGCGTCGATCTAGCGGGGGGCAATGAGCAGTTCTTC. Its translation is CASSVDLAGGNEQFF.

The chain uses TRBV4-3 and TRBJ1-2; a weak D match, TRBD1 (6 bases). V was clipped by 0 bases and J by 8 bases, with 16 bases between them. CDR1 is LGHNA and CDR2 is YSLEER in the germline V gene. The CDR3 contains 15 residues. Here the CDR3 DNA reads TGCGCCAGCAGCCAAGAAACAGGGATGAGTCGAGGCTACACCTTC. This encodes CASSQETGMSRGYTF.